This T cell receptor beta chain was identified in a study of a mutant IDH1 vaccine in newly diagnosed glioma (dated by TCRdb to the early 2020s). For the wider study: Patients received eight vaccinations in weeks 1, 3, 5, 7, 11, 15, 19 and 23, corresponding to visits V03 through V10. Peripheral blood was collected at six visits: V03 (baseline), V05, V07, V10, V12 and V13. Vaccination started 4-6 weeks after radiotherapy alone, or was given together with temozolomide cycles in the groups whose treatment included chemotherapy. Before enrollment, most patients had been given radiochemotherapy with temozolomide as standard therapy, while the rest had received either radiotherapy alone or temozolomide alone. Of the approximately 30 treated patients, roughly 60% were male and approximately 40% were female, and the mean age was approximately 41 years. For exploratory analyses, longitudinal TCRB deep sequencing was carried out in around 26 treated patients wherever samples were available.

This specimen's time point label, interpreted: week 5, during vaccination. A 20-mer mutant IDH1 peptide at 300 micrograms in Montanide made up each vaccine dose, which was injected subcutaneously together with topical imiquimod. All donors had newly diagnosed IDH1-mutant astrocytomas of WHO grade 3 or 4 that showed loss of nuclear ATRX. The samples were drawn from NOA16, a multicentre, single-arm, open-label phase I trial in Germany that tested a mutant IDH1 peptide vaccine in humans for the first time. Genomic DNA for TCRB sequencing was extracted from EDTA blood using the DNeasy Blood and Tissue Kit. Results the study describes overall, beyond this receptor: The authors stated that sample limitations prevented analyses of patient blood samples from being reproduced. Pseudoprogression seemed to be unrelated to changes in the top peripheral T cell clonotypes found by TCRB sequencing. Across multiple MHC alleles, vaccine-induced immune responses were seen in roughly 93% of patients. Selection of PBMC samples for TCRB deep sequencing was based on availability.

As encoded in the germline V gene (reference sequence), CDR1 is SEHNR while CDR2 is FQNEAQ. The V end loses 5 bases and the J end loses 1 base, and a stretch of 14 bases separates them. Spanning cysteine to phenylalanine, the CDR3 consists of 15 amino acids. The entry retains the CDR3 DNA only, 45 bases that are in frame from base 1. The receptor library was made with the immunoSEQ multiplex PCR assay. Rearranged TCR beta chain sequences were amplified using the hsTCRB Kit according to the manufacturer's protocol. An Illumina MiSeq was used to sequence the TCRB libraries. In the authors' own workflow: The proprietary platform of the kit vendor was used for demultiplexing, trimming and gene mapping. Not all clones reach the TCRdb copy of this immuneACCESS table, which keeps in-frame sequences only. Checked studies attribute under half of the gap to unresolved V genes and leave the rest unexplained. D and trimming come from the DNA, and the V and J calls and clone size come from that table. Within this sample are 45,000 to 65,000 clones, with approximately 80% of them counted one time only. Approximately 2.8% of the sample is in the top ten clones.

A note on this clone: Its antigen remains undetermined. Per-nucleotide qualities are absent, and no much larger clonotype sits a single base away.

This TCR came from a woman younger than 35 with glioma. Some clones in this sample may be carry-over from other donors' samples. This receptor chain uses TRBV7-9 and TRBJ1-1, with the D gene call left open. The source was PBMCs, collected from a glioma patient whose treatment included an IDH1 peptide vaccine. The encoded CDR3 is CASSPPGGQNTEAFF. At the DNA level, the sequence is TGTGCCAGCAGCCCCCCTGGAGGTCAGAACACTGAAGCTTTCTTT. Where the CDR3 stops, the reference TRBV7-9 and TRBJ1-1 genes take over; the full variable domain is DTGVSQNPRHKITKRGQNVTFRCDPISEHNRLYWYRQTLGQGPEFLTYFQNEAQLEKSRLLSDRFSAERPKGSFSTLEIQRTEQGDSAMYLCASSPPGGQNTEAFFGQGTRLTVV.